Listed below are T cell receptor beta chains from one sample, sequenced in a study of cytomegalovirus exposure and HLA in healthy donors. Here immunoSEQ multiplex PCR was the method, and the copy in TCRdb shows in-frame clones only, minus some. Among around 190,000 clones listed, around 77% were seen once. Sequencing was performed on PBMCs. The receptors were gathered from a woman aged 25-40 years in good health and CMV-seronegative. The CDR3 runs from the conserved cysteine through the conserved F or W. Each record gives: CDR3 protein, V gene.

cdr3_aa: CASSFLRGTNEKLFF
v_call: TRBV6-6

cdr3_aa: CASSGSSGGFYYGYTF
v_call: TRBV25-1

cdr3_aa: CASRTQGTGEKLFF
v_call: TRBV6-5

cdr3_aa: CASGLEQAGELFF
v_call: TRBV12-5

cdr3_aa: CASSLEGAATGELFF
v_call: TRBV7-9

cdr3_aa: CASSLFHGEQFF
v_call: TRBV5-1

cdr3_aa: CASSKGGLSIPYGYTF
v_call: TRBV19

cdr3_aa: CASSFLAGLGVEQYF
v_call: TRBV5-5

cdr3_aa: CSVVDRDGNQPQHF
v_call: TRBV29-1

cdr3_aa: CASSLIAGGSNQPQHF
v_call: TRBV7-2

cdr3_aa: CASSSLNQPQHF
v_call: TRBV6-5

cdr3_aa: CASSQREWYNEQFF
v_call: TRBV7-9